Below are 17 T cell receptor beta chains sequenced from a single sample in a study of beta chain features in type 1 diabetes. Expressed TCRB transcripts were sequenced after all isolated RNA was converted to cDNA. The data were produced by immunoSEQ multiplex PCR, yet TCRdb's version contains in-frame clones alone and is incomplete. The sample records 900,000 or so clones, roughly a sixth being singletons. The material sequenced was naive CD4+ T cells from blood. These receptors came from a woman between 18 and 29 years old in good health.

This sequence joins TRBV10-3 and TRBJ2-2, with TRBD1 matching 7 bases. With 2 bases clipped from V and 2 bases from J, the junction kept 2 bases outside the gene matches. Germline V gene lookup returns CDR1 ENHRY and CDR2 SYGVKD. This CDR3 comprises 15 residues. The chain's CDR3 is CAISERDRNTGELFF. The CDR3 DNA reads as TGTGCCATCAGTGAGAGGGACAGAAACACCGGGGAGCTGTTTTTT.

The gene calls are TRBV2 and TRBJ1-1; D ambiguous. The CDR3 totals 14 residues. V lost 2 bases and J lost 9, with 16 bases in between. Germline V gene sequence: CDR1 SNHLY, CDR2 FYNNEI. Here the CDR3 DNA reads TGTGCCAGCAGTGAATTCTTGACGGAAGGAAAAGCTTTCTTT. Translated: CASSEFLTEGKAFF.

CDR3 nucleotides: TGTGCCAGCAGTTTATTGGCAGGGGGCACCGGGGAGCTGTTTTTT. Protein: CASSLLAGGTGELFF. The chain has TRBV28 and TRBJ2-2; the match to TRBD1 covers 7 bases. Germline values: CDR1 MDHEN, CDR2 SYDVKM. With V trimmed by 1 base and J by 4 bases, 3 bases remained unmatched. The CDR3 is 15 amino acids. The variable domain in full, with the rest retrieved from reference TRBV28 and TRBJ2-2, is DVKVTQSSRYLVKRTGEKVFLECVQDMDHENMFWYRQDPGLGLRLIYFSYDVKMKEKGDIPEGYSVSREKKERFSLILESASTNQTSMYLCASSLLAGGTGELFFGEGSRLTVL.

The rearrangement links TRBV28 to TRBJ2-1, with D possibly matching TRBD2 (5 bases). The germline CDR1 and CDR2 sequences are MDHEN and SYDVKM. This CDR3 contains 11 residues. V was cut by 7 bases and J by 6 bases, with 7 bases left in between. The CDR3 spells CASTGINEQFF. The CDR3 nucleotides are TGTGCCAGCACCGGGATCAATGAGCAGTTCTTC.

The rearrangement uses TRBV28 and TRBJ2-2, with unresolved D. Germline lookup yields CDR1 MDHEN and CDR2 SYDVKM. This CDR3 has 14 amino acids. V was pared by 9 bases and J by 4 bases, with 15 bases between. As DNA, the CDR3 is TGTGCCAGTAACAGAGAAATAGTCACCGGGGAGCTGTTTTTT. This sequence encodes CASNREIVTGELFF.

This clone was detected a few times. The chain's CDR3 is CATSGRELYNEQFF. The DNA of the CDR3 is TGTGCCACTTCCGGCCGGGAGCTTTACAATGAGCAGTTCTTC. V usage is TRBV25-1 and J usage is TRBJ2-1; D might be TRBD2 (6 bases). V was cut by 10 bases and J by 4 bases, with 17 bases left in between. The CDR3 spans 14 residues. CDR1 is MGHDK and CDR2 is SYGVNS in the germline V gene.

The chain joins TRBV18 to TRBJ2-1; 12 nucleotides match TRBD2. Looked up from germline, CDR1 is KGHSH and CDR2 is LQKENI. The V segment lost 3 bases and the J segment 7 bases; nucleotides outside the gene matches: 7. This CDR3 has 16 residues. The CDR3 spells CASSPPTSGRENEQFF. CDR3 coding DNA: TGTGCCAGCTCACCGCCGACTAGCGGGAGAGAGAATGAGCAGTTCTTC.

This rearrangement joins TRBV7-6 to TRBJ2-1; D is perhaps TRBD2 (6 bases). Trimming pared 5 bases from V and 2 bases from J, leaving 10 bases between. Germline CDR1 SGHVS, CDR2 FNYEAQ. The CDR3 has 14 residues. CDR3 sequence: CASSQGLTYNEQFF. DNA for the CDR3: TGTGCCAGCAGCCAGGGACTGACCTACAATGAGCAGTTCTTC.

The rearrangement links TRBV7-3 to TRBJ1-1; D is possibly TRBD1 (5 bases). Germline V gives CDR1 SGHTA, CDR2 FQGTGA. The CDR3 has 15 residues. V was trimmed by 4 bases and J by 4 bases, leaving 16 bases between them. Here the CDR3 reads CASSSIGGGGTEAFF. Written as DNA, the CDR3 is TGTGCCAGCAGCTCAATCGGGGGTGGAGGCACTGAAGCTTTCTTT.

This clone has a handful of counts. The gene calls are TRBV9 and TRBJ2-3; 15 bases are a match to TRBD2. CDR3 size: 17 residues. V was clipped by 0 bases and J by 4 bases; unmatched bases: 3. CDR1 SGDLS and CDR2 YYNGEE come from the germline V gene. The CDR3 sequence: CASSVGTSGRAADTQYF. The CDR3, as DNA: TGTGCCAGCAGCGTAGGGACTAGCGGGAGGGCCGCAGATACGCAGTATTTT.

This clone was seen more than once but under ten times. The CDR3 reads CASSGWGQQFF. Written as DNA, the CDR3 is TGTGCCAGCAGCGGCTGGGGACAGCAGTTCTTC. J is TRBJ2-1 and V is TRBV6-6, with D perhaps TRBD1 or TRBD2 (5 bases each). Between the trimmed V and J ends, which lost 6 bases and 11 bases, there was a span of 11 bases. The CDR3 runs to 11 residues. Germline lookup yields CDR1 MNHNY and CDR2 SVGAGI (reference sequence).

This clone was observed a few times. The chain has TRBV5-4 and TRBJ2-7; D is perhaps TRBD2 (5 bases). V was cut by 0 bases and J by 2 bases, with 9 bases left in between. This CDR3 contains 14 residues. Germline assignment: CDR1 SGHNT and CDR2 YYREEE (reference sequence). The CDR3 region is CASSLGASPYEQYF. CDR3 sequence (DNA): TGTGCCAGCAGCTTGGGGGCTAGCCCCTACGAGCAGTACTTC.

This clone was detected a few times. This rearrangement joins TRBV25-1 to TRBJ2-1, with TRBD2 identical over 13 bases. Germline-derived CDR1 and CDR2 are MGHDK and SYGVNS. This CDR3 has 15 residues. The V segment lost 4 bases and the J segment 8 bases; nucleotides outside the gene matches: 5. The CDR3, as DNA: TGTGCCAGCAGTGGGGGGACTAGCGGGATCGATGAGCAGTTCTTC. It is translated as CASSGGTSGIDEQFF.

This clone showed up just a few times. The same CDR3 also results from other DNA sequences found in this sample. The chain recombines TRBV18 with TRBJ2-7; D is unresolved. The V end lost 2 bases, the J end lost 1 base, and 9 bases lay between the germline ends. This CDR3 is built from 14 residues. Germline assignment: CDR1 KGHSH and CDR2 LQKENI. In DNA, the CDR3 is TGTGCCAGCTCACCAGGAGCCGGGTCCTACGAGCAGTACTTC. Translated, it gives CASSPGAGSYEQYF.

This clone was counted a few times. The chain is built from TRBV18 and TRBJ1-3, with TRBD1 as a possible D gene (6 bases). CDR1 and CDR2 (germline): KGHSH, LQKENI. V lost 6 bases and J 4 bases, leaving 16 bases between the germline ends. CDR3 length: 15 residues. The CDR3 loop reads CASSPGGTLGNTIYF. For the CDR3, the DNA is TGTGCCAGCTCCCCCGGGGGGACACTCGGAAACACCATATATTTT.

The genes are TRBV15 and TRBJ2-1; TRBD1 is a possible D gene (5 bases). Trimming shortened V by 8 bases and J by 4 bases, and 18 bases separated the two germline ends. CDR3 size: 15 residues. From germline, CDR1 is LNHNV and CDR2 YYDKDF (reference sequence). This chain's CDR3 is CATRFPGLKYNEQFF. CDR3 nucleotides: TGTGCCACCCGTTTTCCAGGGTTGAAATACAATGAGCAGTTCTTC.

The V and J genes are TRBV7-9 and TRBJ1-4; D call uncertain. CDR1 is SEHNR and CDR2 is FQNEAQ in the germline V gene (reference sequence). V gave up 5 bases and J gave up 8 bases, with 18 bases separating them. The CDR3 is made up of 15 amino acids. The CDR3 protein is CASSERGLGLEKLFF. CDR3 sequence (DNA): TGTGCCAGCAGCGAGCGCGGGCTTGGCCTCGAAAAACTGTTTTTT.